The 18 T cell receptor beta chains reported below all come from one sample, sequenced in a study of blood T cell repertoires in COVID-19. Repertoires were generated with immunoSEQ multiplex PCR, while TCRdb's copy carries only in-frame clones and drops some. Among around 160,000 clones listed, about 89% were seen once. Material for sequencing was peripheral blood. The receptors were sampled from a man between 60 and 75 years old with acute or convalescent COVID-19.

The chain has TRBV4-1 and TRBJ1-1; D not resolved. The V end was cut by 4 bases, the J end by 0 bases, with 9 bases between. CDR3 length equals 14 residues. Germline CDR1 and CDR2: MGHRA and YSYEKL. The CDR3 nucleotides read TGCGCCAGCAGCCTGGGCAGCCTGAACACTGAAGCTTTCTTT. This encodes CASSLGSLNTEAFF.

V is TRBV11-2 and J is TRBJ2-1, with D possibly TRBD2 on 6 matching bases. The CDR3 length is 12 residues. V dropped 5 bases and J dropped 15 bases, with 17 bases sitting between them. CDR1 and CDR2 (germline): SGHAT, FQNNGV. The CDR3 DNA follows: TGTGCCAGCAGCCTAAGTGCGGGGAGACCGTTCTTC. It is translated as CASSLSAGRPFF.

V gene TRBV5-6 combines with J gene TRBJ1-5, with D perhaps TRBD1 (5 bases). CDR1 and CDR2 (germline): SGHDT, YYEEEE. The CDR3 runs 15 residues. Trimming pared 0 bases from V and 1 base from J, leaving 8 bases between. CDR3 nucleotide sequence: TGTGCCAGCAGCTTGGGGGGGGTGAGCAATCAGCCCCAGCATTTT. Its translation is CASSLGGVSNQPQHF.

V gene TRBV4-3 combines with J gene TRBJ2-2, with 10 nucleotides matching TRBD2. J gave up 3 bases and V 4 bases, and 2 bases lay outside the gene matches. Germline-derived CDR1 and CDR2 are LGHNA and YSLEER. The CDR3 covers 15 residues. The CDR3 sequence is CASSPGLAYTGELFF. CDR3 DNA: TGCGCCAGCAGCCCGGGACTAGCGTACACCGGGGAGCTGTTTTTT.

The chain uses TRBV2 and TRBJ1-2; weak D call: TRBD1 (6 bases). The germline gives CDR1 SNHLY, CDR2 FYNNEI. V dropped 9 bases and J dropped 2 bases, with 13 bases sitting between them. The CDR3 covers 13 residues. CDR3 bases: TGTGCCAGGACCCGGGACACCAACTATGGCTACACCTTC. It is translated as CARTRDTNYGYTF.

The chain carries TRBV15 and TRBJ1-5; D might be TRBD1 (5 bases). CDR1 and CDR2 (germline): LNHNV, YYDKDF (reference sequence). This CDR3 contains 15 residues. Trimming shortened V by 5 bases and J by 8 bases, and 19 bases separated the two germline ends. CDR3 sequence reads: CATSPRQSLRKPQHF. CDR3 nucleotide sequence: TGTGCCACCAGCCCGCGACAGAGCCTAAGGAAGCCCCAGCATTTT. Drawing the rest from reference TRBV15 and TRBJ1-5, the complete variable domain is DAMVIQNPRYQVTQFGKPVTLSCSQTLNHNVMYWYQQKSSQAPKLLFHYYDKDFNNEADTPDNFQSRRPNTSFCFLDIRSPGLGDTAMYLCATSPRQSLRKPQHFGDGTRLSIL.

The chain joins TRBV5-6 to TRBJ2-5, with a weak D call TRBD1 (5 bases). This CDR3 region has 14 residues. Germline CDR1 is SGHDT and CDR2 is YYEEEE. Trimming removed 2 bases at V and 5 bases at J, with 13 bases between. The CDR3 is CASSLNSKGETQYF. The CDR3 coding sequence is TGTGCCAGCAGCTTAAACTCAAAGGGGGAGACCCAGTACTTC.

The rearrangement joins TRBV6-5 to TRBJ2-7; TRBD1 is a possible D gene (5 bases). This CDR3 has 13 amino acids. From germline, CDR1 is MNHEY and CDR2 SVGAGI. The V end was cut by 11 bases, the J end by 1 base, with 15 bases between. This CDR3 reads CACQAGKSYEQYF. The CDR3 coding sequence is TGTGCCTGCCAGGCAGGGAAATCCTACGAGCAGTACTTC.

V and J are TRBV5-1 and TRBJ1-1; weak D call: TRBD1 (6 bases). Trimming removed 6 bases at V and 5 bases at J, with 23 bases between. Germline loops: CDR1 SGHRS, CDR2 YFSETQ. This CDR3 contains 16 residues. The CDR3 protein is CASKAGTRGAGTEAFF. Written as DNA, the CDR3 is TGCGCCAGCAAAGCTGGTACTCGGGGGGCGGGTACTGAAGCTTTCTTT.

CDR3 DNA: TGTGCCAGCAGTTTCTCACAGGGGCCCGGCTATGGCTACACCTTC. It codes for CASSFSQGPGYGYTF. This chain uses TRBV6-5 with TRBJ1-2, with 7 bases aligning to TRBD1. CDR3 length: 15 amino acids. V lost 4 bases to trimming and J lost 4 bases; unmatched junction nucleotides: 9. Germline V CDR1 and CDR2: MNHEY, SVGAGI.

The rearrangement uses TRBV7-6 and TRBJ1-6, with D maybe TRBD1 (5 bases). V was shortened by 7 bases and J by 0 bases, with 13 bases between the two germline ends. CDR3 length equals 16 residues. Looked up from germline, CDR1 is SGHVS and CDR2 is FNYEAQ. The CDR3 region is CASTPRGSSYNSPLHF. The DNA of the CDR3 is TGTGCCAGCACCCCAAGGGGAAGCTCCTATAATTCACCCCTCCACTTT.

The chain carries TRBV12-3 or TRBV12-4 and TRBJ2-2; D might be TRBD2 (6 bases). Deletions cut 5 bases from V and 7 bases from J, with 11 bases between. The CDR3 loop spans 13 amino acids. The CDR3 DNA follows: TGTGCCAGCAGTGCCCAGGGACTCGGGGAGCTGTTTTTT. Translating gives CASSAQGLGELFF.

The gene calls are TRBV6-2 or TRBV6-3 and TRBJ1-2; perhaps TRBD1 as D (5 bases). The CDR3 extends over 13 amino acids. Germline CDR1 and CDR2: MNHEY and SVGEGT. V was clipped by 2 bases and J by 4 bases, with 8 bases between them. The CDR3 nucleotides read TGTGCCAGCAGTTACCGACAGATCTATGGCTACACCTTC. Translated, it gives CASSYRQIYGYTF.

The chain employs TRBV11-2 and TRBJ1-1; D might be TRBD1 (5 bases). From germline, CDR1 is SGHAT and CDR2 FQNNGV. With 3 bases removed from V and 3 bases from J, the gap between germline ends came to 17 bases. This CDR3 is 16 amino acids long. Here the CDR3 DNA reads TGTGCCAGCAGCTTCGACCTCCGGGTAGGGGACACTGAAGCTTTCTTT. Amino acid sequence: CASSFDLRVGDTEAFF.

Here the CDR3 DNA reads TGTGCCAGCAGTCTCCACAGGGGGCGGAACACCGGGGAGCTGTTTTTT. Translated, it gives CASSLHRGRNTGELFF. This chain links TRBV9 with TRBJ2-2; TRBD1 matches at 9 bases. CDR3 length: 16 amino acids. V gave up 5 bases and J gave up 1 base; unmatched junction bases: 6. Germline V gene data show CDR1 as SGDLS and CDR2 as YYNGEE.

The CDR3 protein is CASSPRPSRGEAKNIQYF. CDR3 bases: TGTGCCAGCAGCCCACGCCCCTCGCGGGGGGAGGCCAAAAACATTCAGTACTTC. This rearrangement joins TRBV7-8 to TRBJ2-4; 8 nucleotides agree with TRBD2. Trimming cost V 5 bases and J 1 base; bases outside gene matches: 13. Germline CDR1 and CDR2: SGHVS and FQNEAQ. The CDR3 runs 18 residues.

Here the CDR3 DNA reads TGTGCCAGCAGTTCCGAGGGGGTAAGCTCCTACAATGAGCAGTTCTTC. Translating it yields CASSSEGVSSYNEQFF. The chain couples TRBV6-4 to TRBJ2-1; possibly TRBD1 for D (6 bases). Per germline, CDR1 MRHNA and CDR2 SNTAGT. V lost 5 bases to trimming and J lost 0 bases, with 14 bases between them. The CDR3 has 16 amino acids.

The V call is TRBV10-1, the J call TRBJ1-1; no reliable D call. The CDR3 contains 14 residues. Per the germline V gene, CDR1 is WNHNN and CDR2 is SYGVQD (reference sequence). V was trimmed by 6 bases and J by 0 bases, leaving 11 bases between them. The CDR3 sequence: CASRADKMNTEAFF. CDR3 sequence (DNA): TGCGCCAGCAGGGCCGACAAAATGAACACTGAAGCTTTCTTT.